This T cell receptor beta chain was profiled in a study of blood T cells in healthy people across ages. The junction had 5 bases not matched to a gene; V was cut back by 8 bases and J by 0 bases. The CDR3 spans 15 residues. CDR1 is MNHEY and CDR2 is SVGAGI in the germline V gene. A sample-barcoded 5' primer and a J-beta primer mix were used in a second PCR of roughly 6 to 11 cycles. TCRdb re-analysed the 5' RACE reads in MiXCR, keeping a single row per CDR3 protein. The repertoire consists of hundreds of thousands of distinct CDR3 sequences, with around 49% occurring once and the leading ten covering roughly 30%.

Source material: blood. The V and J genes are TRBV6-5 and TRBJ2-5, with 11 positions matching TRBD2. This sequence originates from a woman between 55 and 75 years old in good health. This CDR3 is CASLSLAGDQETQYF. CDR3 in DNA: TGTGCCAGCCTCTCACTAGCGGGAGACCAAGAGACCCAGTACTTC.